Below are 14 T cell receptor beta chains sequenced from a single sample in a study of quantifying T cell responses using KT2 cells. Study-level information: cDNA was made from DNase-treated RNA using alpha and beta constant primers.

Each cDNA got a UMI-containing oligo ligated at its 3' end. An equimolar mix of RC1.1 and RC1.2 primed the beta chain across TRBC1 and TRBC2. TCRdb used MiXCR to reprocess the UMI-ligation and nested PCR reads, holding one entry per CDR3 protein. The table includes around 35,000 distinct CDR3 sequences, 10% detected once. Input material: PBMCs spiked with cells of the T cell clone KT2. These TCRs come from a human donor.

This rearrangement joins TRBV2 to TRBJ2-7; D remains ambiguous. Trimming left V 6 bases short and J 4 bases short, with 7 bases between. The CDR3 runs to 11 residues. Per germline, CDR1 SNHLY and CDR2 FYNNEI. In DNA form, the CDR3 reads TGTGCCAGCAGCTCTGAGTACGAGCAGTACTTC. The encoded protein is CASSSEYEQYF. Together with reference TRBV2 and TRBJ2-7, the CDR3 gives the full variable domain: EPEVTQTPSHQVTQMGQEVILRCVPISNHLYFYWYRQILGQKVEFLVSFYNNEISEKSEIFDDQFSVERPDGSNFTLKIRSTKLEDSAMYFCASSSEYEQYFGPGTRLTVT.

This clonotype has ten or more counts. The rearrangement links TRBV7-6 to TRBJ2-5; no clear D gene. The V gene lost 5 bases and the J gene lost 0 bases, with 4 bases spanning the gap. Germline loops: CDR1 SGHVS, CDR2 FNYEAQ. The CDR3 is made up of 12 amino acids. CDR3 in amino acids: CASSQDQETQYF. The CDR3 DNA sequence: TGTGCCAGCAGCCAGGACCAAGAGACCCAGTACTTC. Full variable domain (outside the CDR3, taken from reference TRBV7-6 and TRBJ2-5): GAGVSQSPRYKVTKRGQDVALRCDPISGHVSLYWYRQALGQGPEFLTYFNYEAQQDKSGLPNDRFSAERPEGSISTLTIQRTEQRDSAMYRCASSQDQETQYFGPGTRLLVL.

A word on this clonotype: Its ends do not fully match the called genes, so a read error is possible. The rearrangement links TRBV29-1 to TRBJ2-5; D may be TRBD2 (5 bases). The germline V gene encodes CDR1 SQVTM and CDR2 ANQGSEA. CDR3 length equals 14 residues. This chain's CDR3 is CSVEDRGIGETQYF. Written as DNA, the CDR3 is TGCAGCGTGGAAGATAGAGGGATAGGAGAGACCCAGTACTTC.

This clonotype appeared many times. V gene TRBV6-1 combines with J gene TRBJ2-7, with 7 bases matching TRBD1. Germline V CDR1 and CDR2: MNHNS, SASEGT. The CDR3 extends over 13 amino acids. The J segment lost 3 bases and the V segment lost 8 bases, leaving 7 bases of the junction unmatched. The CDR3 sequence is CASAGGDSYEQYF. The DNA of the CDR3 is TGTGCCAGCGCAGGGGGAGACAGCTACGAGCAGTACTTC.

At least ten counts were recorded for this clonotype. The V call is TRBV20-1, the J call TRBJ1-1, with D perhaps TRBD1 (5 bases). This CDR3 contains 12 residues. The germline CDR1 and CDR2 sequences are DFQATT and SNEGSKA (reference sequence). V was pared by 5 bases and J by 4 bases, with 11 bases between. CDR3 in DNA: TGCAGTGCTTATAGACAGCTCACTGAAGCTTTCTTT. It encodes CSAYRQLTEAFF.

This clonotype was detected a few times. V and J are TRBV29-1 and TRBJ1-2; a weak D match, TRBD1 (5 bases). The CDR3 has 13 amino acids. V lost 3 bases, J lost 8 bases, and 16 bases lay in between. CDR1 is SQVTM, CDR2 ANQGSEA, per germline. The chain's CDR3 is CSVEVWQGEGYTF. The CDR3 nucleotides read TGCAGCGTTGAGGTTTGGCAGGGAGAGGGCTACACCTTC. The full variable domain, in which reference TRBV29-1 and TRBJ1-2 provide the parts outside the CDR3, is SAVISQKPSRDICQRGTSLTIQCQVDSQVTMMFWYRQQPGQSLTLIATANQGSEATYESGFVIDKFPISRPNLTFSTLTVSNMSPEDSSIYLCSVEVWQGEGYTFGSGTRLTVV.

The CDR3 region has the DNA TGTGCCAGCAGTTACGGACTAGCGGGATCAGATACGCAGTATTTT. Its protein product is CASSYGLAGSDTQYF. The chain employs TRBV6-2 or TRBV6-3 and TRBJ2-3, with 12 bases identical to TRBD2. The length of the CDR3 is 15 residues. The germline CDR1 and CDR2 sequences are MNHEY and SVGEGT. Trimming at V came to 2 bases and at J to 4 bases, leaving 1 base not matched to a gene.

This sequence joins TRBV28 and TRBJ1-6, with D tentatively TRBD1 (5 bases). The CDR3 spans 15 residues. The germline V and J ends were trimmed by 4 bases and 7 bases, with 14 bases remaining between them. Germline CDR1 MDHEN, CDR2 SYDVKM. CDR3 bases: TGTGCCAGCAGTTCTCCGGGACCCGAGAATTCACCCCTCCACTTT. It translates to CASSSPGPENSPLHF.

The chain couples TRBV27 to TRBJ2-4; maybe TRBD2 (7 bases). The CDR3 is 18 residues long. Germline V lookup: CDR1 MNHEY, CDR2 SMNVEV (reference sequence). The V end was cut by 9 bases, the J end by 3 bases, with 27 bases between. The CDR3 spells CARGGGGMDQALKNIQYF. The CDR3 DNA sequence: TGTGCCAGAGGGGGAGGGGGGATGGACCAAGCCCTCAAAAACATTCAGTACTTC.

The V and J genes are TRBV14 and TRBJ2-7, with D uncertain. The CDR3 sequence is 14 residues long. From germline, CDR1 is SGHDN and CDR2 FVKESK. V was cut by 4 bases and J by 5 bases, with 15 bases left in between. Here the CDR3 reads CASSLGPKRNEQYF. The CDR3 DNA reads TGTGCCAGCAGCCTCGGGCCTAAGAGGAACGAGCAGTACTTC.

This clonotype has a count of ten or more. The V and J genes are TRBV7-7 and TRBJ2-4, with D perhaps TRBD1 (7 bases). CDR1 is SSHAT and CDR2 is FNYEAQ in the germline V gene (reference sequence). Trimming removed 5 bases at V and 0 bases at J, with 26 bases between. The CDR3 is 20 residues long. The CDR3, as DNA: TGTGCCAGCAGCCCTGCGGGACAGTCCCCCCAGGAACTAGCCAAAAACATTCAGTACTTC. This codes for CASSPAGQSPQELAKNIQYF.

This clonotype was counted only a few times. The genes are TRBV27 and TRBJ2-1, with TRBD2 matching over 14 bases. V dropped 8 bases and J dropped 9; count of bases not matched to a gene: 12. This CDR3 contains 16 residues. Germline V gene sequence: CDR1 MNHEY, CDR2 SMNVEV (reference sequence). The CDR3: CASLTTSGGAGAEQFF. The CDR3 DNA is TGTGCCAGCTTGACGACTAGCGGGGGGGCTGGGGCTGAGCAGTTCTTC.

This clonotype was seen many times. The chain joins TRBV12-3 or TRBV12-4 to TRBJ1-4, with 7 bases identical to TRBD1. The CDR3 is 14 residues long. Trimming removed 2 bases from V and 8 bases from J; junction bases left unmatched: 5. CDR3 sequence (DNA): TGTGCCAGCAGTTTACACAGGGGAAACGAAAAACTGTTTTTT. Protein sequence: CASSLHRGNEKLFF.

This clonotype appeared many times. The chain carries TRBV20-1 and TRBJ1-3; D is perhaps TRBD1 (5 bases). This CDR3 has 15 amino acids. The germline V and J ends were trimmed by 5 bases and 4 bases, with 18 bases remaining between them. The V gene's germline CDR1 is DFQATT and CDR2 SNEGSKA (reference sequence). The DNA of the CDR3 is TGCAGTGCTTCCCAGGGACCGCCAATCGGAAACACCATATATTTT. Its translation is CSASQGPPIGNTIYF.